One sample yielded the 2 T cell receptor beta chains listed below, sequenced in a study of T-cell reconstitution after alpha-beta-depleted transplantation in children. Study-level points and caveats: Fresh T-cell production supplied most of the T-cell counts and diversity seen one year after transplant.

Preparation of the TCRbeta library used unique molecular identifiers. TCRdb analysed the PCR reads with MiXCR anew, one entry per CDR3 protein. The sample shows some 300,000 distinct CDR3 sequences, around 7.1% of them seen only once. Antigens of these TCRs are unknown. The sample here was peripheral blood, taken 360 days after TCRalphabeta/CD19-depleted stem cell transplant. The receptors were gathered from a female patient aged 2-10 years who had a stem cell transplant for Fanconi anemia, so the T cells may come from the graft donor.

In this sample, this clonotype turned up many times. The CDR3 nucleotides read TGTGCCAGCAGCCCTAACACGGGCGAGCAGTACTTC. Translating gives CASSPNTGEQYF. V gene TRBV12-3 or TRBV12-4 combines with J gene TRBJ2-7; D call uncertain. V was pared by 6 bases and J by 6 bases, with 12 bases between. CDR3 length: 12 amino acids.

The CDR3 spells CASSPGGRGPYNEQFF. The CDR3 DNA reads TGTGCCAGCAGCCCCGGGGGGCGGGGCCCCTACAATGAGCAGTTCTTC. The chain joins TRBV7-2 to TRBJ2-1, with D maybe TRBD2 (7 bases). The CDR3 is 16 amino acids. V dropped 5 bases and J dropped 2 bases, with 16 bases sitting between them. Germline CDR1 reads SGHTA; CDR2 reads FQGNSA.